A selection of T cell receptor beta chains follows, all from one sample in a study of T cell responses to AZD1222 COVID-19 vaccine. TCRdb's copy holds only in-frame clones and misses some; the assay was immunoSEQ multiplex PCR. The sample contains under 200,000 clones, 87% of which appear only once. The material sequenced was peripheral blood, taken on day 0 of MenACWY control vaccination. These TCRs come from an adult in good health. CDR3s include the opening cysteine and the closing phenylalanine or tryptophan. The D gene is left open where the match is weak. Rows may omit the clone size; those that give it use once, few, many or a size class.

clone size	D gene	V gene	J gene	CDR3 protein	CDR3 DNA
NA	TRBD2	TRBV24-1	TRBJ2-1	CATSDALAGGPNEQFF	TGTGCCACCAGTGATGCCCTAGCGGGAGGGCCGAATGAGCAGTTCTTC
NA	NA	TRBV29-1	TRBJ1-2	CSVAVAQGGYGYTF	TGCAGCGTCGCGGTGGCGCAGGGTGGCTATGGCTACACCTTC
NA	NA	TRBV28	TRBJ2-5	CASSESIAETQETQYF	TGTGCCAGCAGTGAATCTATAGCGGAGACCCAAGAGACCCAGTACTTC
NA	TRBD1	TRBV30	TRBJ2-7	CAWSVGTGRIDEQYF	TGTGCCTGGAGTGTGGGGACAGGGAGGATCGACGAGCAGTACTTC
NA	NA	TRBV30	TRBJ1-3	CAWSGGDTIYF	TGTGCCTGGAGTGGTGGGGACACCATATATTTT
NA	TRBD1	TRBV9	TRBJ1-3	CASSADRAGNTIYF	TGTGCCAGCAGCGCAGACAGGGCCGGAAACACCATATATTTT
NA	NA	TRBV30	TRBJ2-2	CAWSVSFRAGELFF	TGTGCCTGGAGTGTAAGTTTCCGGGCCGGGGAGCTGTTTTTT
NA	TRBD2	TRBV4-2	TRBJ2-7	CASSQGSGRASYEQYF	TGTGCCAGCAGCCAAGGCAGCGGGAGGGCCTCCTACGAGCAGTACTTC
once	TRBD1	TRBV9	TRBJ2-5	CASSRGVRDRGPETQYF	TGTGCCAGCAGCCGAGGAGTCCGGGACAGGGGGCCGGAGACCCAGTACTTC
NA	TRBD2	TRBV24-1	TRBJ2-1	CATSAVLGLAGTNEQFF	TGTGCCACCAGTGCGGTCCTAGGACTAGCGGGAACCAATGAGCAGTTCTTC
NA	NA	TRBV7-3	TRBJ1-1	CASSLSSTAEAFF	TGTGCCAGCAGCTTATCCAGCACGGCTGAAGCTTTCTTT
few	NA	TRBV7-2	TRBJ1-2	CASSFQGTGGYGYTF	TGTGCCAGCAGCTTCCAGGGCACGGGTGGCTATGGCTACACCTTC
NA	NA	TRBV3-1/TRBV3-2	TRBJ1-1	CASTVTRQGWTEAFF	TGTGCCAGCACCGTAACTCGCCAGGGTTGGACTGAAGCTTTCTTT
NA	NA	TRBV28	TRBJ1-2	CASRGRGRANYGYTF	TGTGCCAGCAGAGGGAGGGGGAGAGCTAACTATGGCTACACCTTC
NA	NA	TRBV28	TRBJ2-7	CASRKPQGTVTYEQYF	TGTGCCAGCAGAAAACCGCAGGGGACGGTTACATACGAGCAGTACTTC
NA	NA	TRBV27	TRBJ2-6	CASSASAGLVGANVLTF	TGTGCCAGCAGTGCCTCGGCGGGGCTTGTTGGGGCCAACGTCCTGACTTTC
NA	NA	TRBV28	TRBJ1-4	CASIEGGGGEKLFF	TGTGCCAGCATAGAAGGGGGTGGGGGTGAAAAACTGTTTTTT
NA	TRBD1	TRBV7-3	TRBJ2-3	CASSFRTGYADTQYF	TGTGCCAGCAGCTTCCGGACAGGGTACGCAGATACGCAGTATTTT
few	TRBD1	TRBV7-6	TRBJ1-1	CASSLTVGKTGGRYTEAFF	TGTGCCAGCAGCCTCACCGTGGGAAAGACAGGGGGCCGGTACACTGAAGCTTTCTTT
few	TRBD1	TRBV28	TRBJ1-5	CASLTGAVQPQHF	TGTGCCAGTCTGACAGGGGCAGTTCAGCCCCAGCATTTT
NA	NA	TRBV6-1	TRBJ2-7	CASSELGDGSYEQYF	TGTGCCAGCAGTGAACTCGGTGACGGTTCCTACGAGCAGTACTTC
NA	TRBD1	TRBV28	TRBJ1-5	CASSLPGTGGRQPQHF	TGTGCCAGCAGTTTACCCGGGACAGGGGGCCGTCAGCCCCAGCATTTT
NA	TRBD1	TRBV11-2	TRBJ2-7	CASSKPGTGFHEQYF	TGTGCCAGCAGTAAGCCCGGGACAGGGTTCCACGAGCAGTACTTC
NA	NA	TRBV2	TRBJ1-5	CASTFSPYSNQPQHF	TGTGCCAGCACATTTAGTCCGTATAGCAATCAGCCCCAGCATTTT
NA	NA	TRBV19	TRBJ1-5	CASSNGGWDSNQPQHF	TGTGCCAGTAGTAACGGGGGCTGGGATAGCAATCAGCCCCAGCATTTT
once	NA	TRBV18	TRBJ2-2	CASSPPGAGELFF	TGTGCCAGCTCCCCACCCGGGGCCGGGGAGCTGTTTTTT
NA	NA	TRBV18	TRBJ1-4	CASSRAINEKLFF	TGTGCCAGCTCCCGGGCTATCAATGAAAAACTGTTTTTT
NA	NA	TRBV30	TRBJ1-3	CAWSVWGQWSSGNTIYF	TGTGCCTGGAGTGTTTGGGGGCAATGGAGCTCTGGAAACACCATATATTTT
NA	TRBD1	TRBV7-9	TRBJ2-7	CASSLGGQGALEQYF	TGTGCCAGCAGCTTAGGCGGACAGGGGGCCCTCGAGCAGTACTTC
NA	TRBD2	TRBV5-4	TRBJ2-3	CASSPGLVLADTQYF	TGTGCCAGCAGCCCGGGACTAGTTTTAGCAGATACGCAGTATTTT
NA	NA	TRBV7-8	TRBJ1-5	CASSLIPGQSNQPQHF	TGTGCCAGCAGCTTAATTCCCGGCCAGTCCAATCAGCCCCAGCATTTT
NA	NA	TRBV19	TRBJ1-6	CASSSGVGDSPLHF	TGTGCCAGTAGTTCGGGCGTCGGGGATTCACCCCTCCACTTT
NA	NA	TRBV9	TRBJ1-1	CASSVAGGMNTEAFF	TGTGCCAGCAGCGTAGCGGGCGGTATGAACACTGAAGCTTTCTTT
NA	NA	TRBV29-1	TRBJ2-7	CSVEDRRLGVYEQYF	TGCAGCGTTGAAGATCGTCGACTGGGAGTATACGAGCAGTACTTC
NA	NA	TRBV18	TRBJ1-4	CASSPGGSNEKLFF	TGTGCCAGCTCACCGGGTGGATCTAATGAAAAACTGTTTTTT
NA	NA	TRBV12-3/TRBV12-4	TRBJ2-1	CASSSGTSQFF	TGTGCCAGCAGTTCCGGGACATCGCAGTTCTTC
NA	TRBD1	TRBV7-6	TRBJ2-1	CASSPQGASSYNEQFF	TGTGCCAGCAGCCCACAGGGGGCTAGCTCCTACAATGAGCAGTTCTTC
NA	NA	TRBV6-5	TRBJ2-7	CASSLDYRNYEQYF	TGTGCCAGCAGTTTAGACTACCGCAACTACGAGCAGTACTTC
NA	NA	TRBV7-2	TRBJ2-2	CASSTGGLNTGELFF	TGTGCCAGCAGTACCGGGGGGCTTAACACCGGGGAGCTGTTTTTT
NA	NA	TRBV28	TRBJ1-2	CASSFGSRLRGYTF	TGTGCCAGCAGTTTCGGCAGCCGTCTAAGGGGCTACACCTTC